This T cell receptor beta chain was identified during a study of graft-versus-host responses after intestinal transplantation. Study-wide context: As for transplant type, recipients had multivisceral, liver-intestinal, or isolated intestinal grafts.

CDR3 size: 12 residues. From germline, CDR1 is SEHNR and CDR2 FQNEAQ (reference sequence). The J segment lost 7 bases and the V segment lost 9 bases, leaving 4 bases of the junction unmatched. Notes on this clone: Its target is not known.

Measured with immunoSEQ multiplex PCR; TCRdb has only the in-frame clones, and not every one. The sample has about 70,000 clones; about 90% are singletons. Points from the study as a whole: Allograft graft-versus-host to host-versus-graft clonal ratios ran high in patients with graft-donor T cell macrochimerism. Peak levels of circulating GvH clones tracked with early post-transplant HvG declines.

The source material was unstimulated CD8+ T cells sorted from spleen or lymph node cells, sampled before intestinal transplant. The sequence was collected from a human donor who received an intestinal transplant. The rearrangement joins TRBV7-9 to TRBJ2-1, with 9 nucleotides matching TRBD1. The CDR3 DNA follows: TGTGCCAGTATGACAGGGGGGAATGAGCAGTTCTTC. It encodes CASMTGGNEQFF. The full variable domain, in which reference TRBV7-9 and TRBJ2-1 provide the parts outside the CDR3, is DTGVSQNPRHKITKRGQNVTFRCDPISEHNRLYWYRQTLGQGPEFLTYFQNEAQLEKSRLLSDRFSAERPKGSFSTLEIQRTEQGDSAMYLCASMTGGNEQFFGPGTRLTVL.